This entry lists 26 T cell receptor beta chains sequenced from one sample in a study of T cell clonality in common variable immunodeficiency. The table came from immunoSEQ multiplex PCR; TCRdb's copy has only in-frame clones and leaves some out. This sample carries about 42,000 clones, none of them present only once. Study-wide points: In common variable immunodeficiency, TCR beta chains reportedly carried fewer deletions and N-nucleotide insertions.

The antigens for these receptors are not known. The sample consisted of peripheral blood mononuclear cells. The receptors originated from a human donor with common variable immunodeficiency.

In its sample, this clone was seen many times. The CDR3 goes on 3 residues after the read ends, and that part is filled in from the germline J gene. V gene TRBV10-3 combines with J gene TRBJ1-5, with D perhaps TRBD1 (5 bases). This CDR3 comprises 14 residues. Germline lookup yields CDR1 ENHRY and CDR2 SYGVKD. Trimming pared 4 bases from V and 3 bases from J, leaving 10 bases between. CDR3 DNA (partial): TGTGCCATCAGTGGTGGGGGGGACAATCAGCCC. The encoded protein is CAISGGGDNQP. The entire CDR3 protein is CAISGGGDNQPQHF.

Comments on this clone: At one boundary the junction diverges from the germline segment, which might be a read error. The read finishes 3 residues shy of the CDR3 end, and the germline J gene is used to complete it. V is TRBV6-1 and J is TRBJ1-1; 9 bases map to TRBD1. Looked up from germline, CDR1 is MNHNS and CDR2 is SASEGT. The CDR3 contains 13 residues. The covered CDR3 bases are TGTGCCAGCAGAGAAGGGGACAGGGATCGA. Residues: CASREGDRDR. The CDR3 in its entirety is CASREGDRDRAFF.

This clone was counted many times. The sequenced fragment ends 3 residues before the CDR3 boundary, so the rest is inferred from the germline J gene. This rearrangement joins TRBV29-1 to TRBJ2-5; D remains ambiguous. V was shortened by 1 base and J by 3 bases, with 3 bases between the two germline ends. The CDR3 has 11 residues. Germline lookup yields CDR1 SQVTM and CDR2 ANQGSEA. The CDR3 reads CSVEGKETQYF. The covered CDR3 bases are TGCAGCGTTGAAGGTAAAGAGACC. Looking up the rest from reference TRBV29-1 and TRBJ2-5 gives the full variable domain: SAVISQKPSRDICQRGTSLTIQCQVDSQVTMMFWYRQQPGQSLTLIATANQGSEATYESGFVIDKFPISRPNLTFSTLTVSNMSPEDSSIYLCSVEGKETQYFGPGTRLLVL.

As for this clone: With the read ending 3 residues before the CDR3 end, the germline J gene is used to fill in that end. This chain joins TRBV30 and TRBJ2-1, with a weak D call TRBD2 (5 bases). CDR3 length equals 18 residues. CDR1 and CDR2 from the germline V gene are GTSNPN and SVGIG (reference sequence). V lost 4 bases, J lost 6 bases, and 28 bases lay in between. The CDR3 sequence is CAWIGKPSPQPQSNEQFF. CDR3 DNA (partial): TGTGCCTGGATTGGTAAACCTAGCCCACAACCACAGAGCAATGAG.

Notes on this clone: The CDR3 end is not reached by the read, which stops 3 residues before it; the germline J gene fills it in. V and J are TRBV19 and TRBJ1-6, with 7 nucleotides matching TRBD1. This CDR3 spans 13 amino acids. The germline CDR1 and CDR2 sequences are LNHDA and SQIVND (reference sequence). The V and J ends lost 6 bases and 10 bases, in that order; junction bases with no gene match: 6. CDR3 amino acids: CASSTGEGSPLHF. The covered CDR3 bases are TGTGCCAGTAGCACAGGGGAGGGCTCACCC.

This clone has at least ten counts. The observed sequence ends 3 residues before the CDR3 terminus, with the missing tail filled in from the germline J gene. The genes are TRBV19 and TRBJ2-2, with D possibly TRBD2 on 6 matching bases. V was pared by 10 bases and J by 2 bases, with 23 bases between. CDR1 is LNHDA and CDR2 is SQIVND in the germline V gene (reference sequence). This CDR3 comprises 17 residues. CDR3 DNA, as far as it was read: TGTGCCACTACCGGGACCGTTAGCGGAAAAAACACCGGGGAG. Amino acids: CATTGTVSGKNTGE. In full, the CDR3 reads CATTGTVSGKNTGELFF.

This clone was counted a few times. The read terminates 3 residues ahead of where the CDR3 ends, so the germline J gene completes it. The chain has TRBV30 and TRBJ2-5; 7 bases match TRBD1. This CDR3 spans 16 amino acids. The germline V gene has CDR1 GTSNPN and CDR2 SVGIG (reference sequence). V was clipped by 0 bases and J by 2 bases; unmatched bases: 9. CDR3 bases read: TGTGCCTGGAGTGTACTTTGGGGCAGGGGGCAAGAGACC. Its translation: CAWSVLWGRGQET. The CDR3 in its entirety is CAWSVLWGRGQETQYF. The full variable domain, its missing parts supplied by reference TRBV30 and TRBJ2-5, is SQTIHQWPATLVQPVGSPLSLECTVEGTSNPNLYWYRQAAGRGLQLLFYSVGIGQISSEVPQNLSASRPQDRQFILSSKKLLLSDSGFYLCAWSVLWGRGQETQYFGPGTRLLVL.

The sample holds a few counts of this clone. The read comes to an end 3 residues before the CDR3 does, leaving the germline J gene to fill in the end. This chain connects TRBV7-8 to TRBJ2-2, with 7 bases lining up with TRBD1. The V segment lost 11 bases and the J segment 6 bases; nucleotides outside the gene matches: 24. CDR1 and CDR2 from the germline V gene are SGHVS and FQNEAQ. The CDR3 length is 18 residues. The sequenced CDR3 bases are TGTGCCCTCACCCAATGGGGTGTTTCGAGTGACAGGGCCGGGGAG. Translating gives CALTQWGVSSDRAGE. Given in full, the CDR3 is CALTQWGVSSDRAGELFF.

This clone has just a few counts. Sequencing ends 3 residues short of the CDR3 end; the germline J gene provides the rest. V and J are TRBV6-2 or TRBV6-3 and TRBJ2-7; the D is unclear. The V and J ends lost 2 bases and 5 bases respectively, with 13 bases between them. In germline, CDR1 is MNHEY, CDR2 SVGEGT. The CDR3 spans 14 residues. The CDR3 here is CASSYGRIVDEQYF. CDR3 bases read: TGTGCCAGCAGTTACGGCAGGATAGTAGACGAG.

This clone was observed a handful of times. The read falls 3 residues short of the CDR3 end, and the missing part is taken from the germline J gene. The chain recombines TRBV2 with TRBJ2-5; possible D gene TRBD1, 5 bases. The germline V gene has CDR1 SNHLY and CDR2 FYNNEI. This CDR3 has 15 residues. Trimming took 11 bases from V and 4 from J, leaving 23 bases between them. The CDR3: CALSPREWYGETQYF. The DNA read from the CDR3 is TGTGCCCTCTCCCCCAGGGAATGGTATGGAGAGACC.

At least ten counts were recorded for this clone. The read finishes 3 residues shy of the CDR3 end, and the germline J gene is used to complete it. The chain carries TRBV14 and TRBJ2-1; tentative D call: TRBD1 (5 bases). The germline gives CDR1 SGHDN, CDR2 FVKESK. There are 13 residues in the CDR3. Between the trimmed V and J ends, which lost 5 bases and 4 bases, there was a span of 9 bases. This CDR3 reads CASSSQGYNEQFF. The CDR3 DNA, read in part, is TGTGCCAGCAGCTCGCAGGGTTACAATGAG.

There are a few counts of this clone. The read terminates 3 residues before the CDR3 end, so the remaining end is supplied by the germline J gene. J is TRBJ1-4 and V is TRBV19, with D unclear. Trimming shortened V by 4 bases and J by 4 bases, and 10 bases separated the two germline ends. The CDR3 has 14 amino acids. From germline, CDR1 is LNHDA and CDR2 SQIVND (reference sequence). CDR3 DNA (partial): TGTGCCAGTAGTAGGAGGACTCGTAATGAAAAA. Amino acids: CASSRRTRNEK. The CDR3 in full is CASSRRTRNEKLFF.

Concerning this clone: The read falls 3 residues short of the CDR3 end, and the missing part is taken from the germline J gene. This sequence joins TRBV18 and TRBJ2-5; possibly TRBD2 for D (6 bases). CDR3 length equals 13 residues. Trimming left V 5 bases short and J 5 bases short, with 12 bases between. Germline lookup yields CDR1 KGHSH and CDR2 LQKENI. This CDR3 is CASSSTGGETQYF. Incomplete CDR3 DNA: TGTGCCAGCTCATCGACTGGGGGGGAGACC.

A note on this clone: The read gets to within 3 residues of the CDR3 end, and the germline J gene fills in the rest. This chain connects TRBV19 to TRBJ2-7, with D possibly being TRBD2 (7 bases). Trimming removed 9 bases from V and 4 bases from J, with 19 bases in between. CDR3 length equals 14 residues. CDR1 LNHDA and CDR2 SQIVND come from the germline V gene (reference sequence). Partial CDR3 DNA: TGTGCCAGCAGTCAATCGGGGGGCGCGTACGAG. It encodes CASSQSGGAYE. The full CDR3 sequence reads CASSQSGGAYEQYF.

The table lists this clone with many counts. CDR3 DNA (partial): TGTGCCTGGAGTGTTCCCGTGGGGCAAGATACG. It translates to CAWSVPVGQDT. The CDR3 in full is CAWSVPVGQDTQYF. V gene TRBV30 combines with J gene TRBJ2-3, with D possibly matching TRBD1 (5 bases). The read falls 3 residues short of the CDR3 end, and the missing part is taken from the germline J gene. This CDR3 has 14 residues. V was clipped by 0 bases and J by 5 bases, with 12 bases between them. The germline V gene encodes CDR1 GTSNPN and CDR2 SVGIG (reference sequence).

This clone was observed many times. The read stops 3 residues short of the end of the CDR3; the missing end is completed from the germline J gene. The chain employs TRBV11-2 and TRBJ1-4; no reliable D call. The V gene lost 3 bases and the J gene lost 4 bases, with 6 bases spanning the gap. Germline loops: CDR1 SGHAT, CDR2 FQNNGV. The CDR3 consists of 13 residues. The CDR3 loop reads CASSFSYNEKLFF. Incomplete CDR3 DNA: TGTGCCAGCAGCTTTAGCTATAATGAAAAA.

Only a few counts were recorded for this clone. The CDR3 end lies 3 residues beyond the end of the read and is filled in from the germline J gene. The genes are TRBV19 and TRBJ2-6; D may be TRBD1 or TRBD2 (7 bases each). Trimming removed 6 bases from V and 2 bases from J, with 17 bases in between. This CDR3 is built from 17 residues. Per the germline V gene, CDR1 is LNHDA and CDR2 is SQIVND (reference sequence). The CDR3 bases that were read are TGTGCCAGTAGCCCCTGGGGAGGGGGCGCTGGGGCCAACGTC. This sequence encodes CASSPWGGGAGANV. Given in full, the CDR3 is CASSPWGGGAGANVLTF.

Partial CDR3 DNA: TGTGCCAGTAGTATCTACGGACAGGGGAACTACGAG. Its protein is CASSIYGQGNYE. In full, the CDR3 reads CASSIYGQGNYEQYF. The chain combines TRBV19 with TRBJ2-7, with 9 bases identical to TRBD1. With the read ending 3 residues before the CDR3 end, the germline J gene is used to fill in that end. Germline values: CDR1 LNHDA, CDR2 SQIVND (reference sequence). This CDR3 contains 15 residues. V was pared by 3 bases and J by 3 bases, with 6 bases of the junction left unmatched.

The sample holds many counts of this clone. The CDR3 goes on 3 residues after the read ends, and that part is filled in from the germline J gene. The rearrangement uses TRBV27 and TRBJ1-2; D gene uncertain. Germline V gene sequence: CDR1 MNHEY, CDR2 SMNVEV (reference sequence). V lost 2 bases and J lost 0, with 10 bases in between. The CDR3 contains 15 residues. The covered CDR3 bases are TGTGCCAGCAGTTTAAGGCCGTATCCTAACTATGGC. Its protein product is CASSLRPYPNYG. The full CDR3 sequence reads CASSLRPYPNYGYTF.

This clone was seen a handful of times. Sequencing ends 3 residues short of the CDR3 end; the germline J gene provides the rest. The rearrangement joins TRBV2 to TRBJ1-1, with D possibly matching TRBD1 (6 bases). The CDR3 has 12 residues. The germline CDR1 and CDR2 sequences are SNHLY and FYNNEI. The chain's CDR3 is CASSDRGREAFF. Partial CDR3 DNA: TGTGCCAGCAGTGACAGGGGAAGAGAA.

This clone was detected a few times. With the read ending 3 residues before the CDR3 end, the germline J gene is used to fill in that end. The chain couples TRBV2 to TRBJ2-7; D not resolved. CDR1 is SNHLY and CDR2 is FYNNEI in the germline V gene. Trimming cost V 1 base and J 2 bases, with 12 bases left between them. CDR3 size: 15 residues. CDR3 sequence: CASSEEYRRPYEQYF. The sequenced part of the CDR3 DNA is TGTGCCAGCAGTGAAGAGTACAGAAGACCCTACGAG.

This clone was seen ten or more times. With the read ending 3 residues before the CDR3 end, the germline J gene is used to fill in that end. V is TRBV19 and J is TRBJ2-1; 10 bases map to TRBD2. CDR1 and CDR2 from the germline V gene are LNHDA and SQIVND (reference sequence). The CDR3 has 17 residues. With V trimmed by 6 bases and J by 4 bases, 12 bases remained unmatched. The sequenced CDR3 bases are TGTGCCAGTAGCAACATAATAGCGGGGGGAGATTACAATGAG. This translates into CASSNIIAGGDYNE. The entire CDR3 sequence reads CASSNIIAGGDYNEQFF.

The sequenced part of the CDR3 DNA is TGCGCCAGCAGCTTGCAAGGGAGCGGAGAGACC. Its protein product is CASSLQGSGET. The whole CDR3 protein is CASSLQGSGETQYF. The J gene is TRBJ2-5, the V gene TRBV5-1; D might be TRBD2 (5 bases). Sequencing ends 3 residues short of the CDR3 end; the germline J gene provides the rest. Germline lookup yields CDR1 SGHRS and CDR2 YFSETQ. The CDR3 runs 14 residues. Between the trimmed V and J ends, which lost 1 base and 4 bases, there was a span of 11 bases.

This clone was picked up a small number of times. A read error may produce the germline difference seen at one junction end. The read terminates 3 residues ahead of where the CDR3 ends, so the germline J gene completes it. The chain carries TRBV7-9 and TRBJ1-1; D remains ambiguous. Germline V gene sequence: CDR1 SEHNR, CDR2 FQNEAQ (reference sequence). This CDR3 region has 14 residues. The covered CDR3 bases are TGTTCCAGCAGCCTACTTCTCATACGGTCTGAA. Translated: CSSSLLLIRSE. The entire CDR3 protein reads CSSSLLLIRSEAFF.

This clone came up a few times. The CDR3 end falls 3 residues outside the read, so it is completed with the germline J gene. The chain recombines TRBV13 with TRBJ1-2; 10 bases align to TRBD1. The CDR3 covers 14 residues. The V gene's germline CDR1 is PRHDT and CDR2 FYEKMQ (reference sequence). With 4 bases clipped from V and 7 bases from J, the junction kept 6 bases outside the gene matches. The sequenced CDR3 bases are TGTGCCAGCAGCTCCCGGGACAGGGGCGCTGGC. Its translation: CASSSRDRGAG. Given in full, the CDR3 is CASSSRDRGAGYTF.

On this clone: The CDR3 extends 3 residues past the end of the read, so its final part is completed from the germline J gene. The chain links TRBV6-1 to TRBJ2-7, with 7 nucleotides matching TRBD2. Trimming took 0 bases from V and 4 from J; bases not matched to a gene: 6. The CDR3 is 15 amino acids. In germline, CDR1 is MNHNS, CDR2 SASEGT. CDR3 DNA (partial): TGTGCCAGCAGTGAAGCGCCCGGGGGGATTTACGAG. Its translation: CASSEAPGGIYE. Given in full, the CDR3 is CASSEAPGGIYEQYF.